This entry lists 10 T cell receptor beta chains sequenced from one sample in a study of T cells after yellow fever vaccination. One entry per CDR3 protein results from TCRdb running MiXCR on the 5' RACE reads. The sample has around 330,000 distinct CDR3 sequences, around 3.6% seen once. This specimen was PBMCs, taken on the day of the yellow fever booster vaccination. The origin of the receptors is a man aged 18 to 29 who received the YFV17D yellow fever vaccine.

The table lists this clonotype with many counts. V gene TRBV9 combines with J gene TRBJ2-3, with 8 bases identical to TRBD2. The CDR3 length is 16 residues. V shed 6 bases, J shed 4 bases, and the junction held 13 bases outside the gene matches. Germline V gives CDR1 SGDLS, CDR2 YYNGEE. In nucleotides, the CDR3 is TGTGCCAGCACCGTCAGTAGCGGGGTAGGGGCAGATACGCAGTATTTT. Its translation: CASTVSSGVGADTQYF.

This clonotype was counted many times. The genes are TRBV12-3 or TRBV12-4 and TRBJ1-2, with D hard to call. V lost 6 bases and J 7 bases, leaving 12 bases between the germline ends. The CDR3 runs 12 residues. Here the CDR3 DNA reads TGTGCCAGCAGCCATTTTCCCGGTGGCTACACCTTC. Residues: CASSHFPGGYTF.

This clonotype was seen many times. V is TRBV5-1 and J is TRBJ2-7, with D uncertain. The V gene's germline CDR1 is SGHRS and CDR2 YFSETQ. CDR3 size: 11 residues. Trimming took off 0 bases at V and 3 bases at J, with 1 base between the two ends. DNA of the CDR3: TGCGCCAGCAGCTTGGACTACGAGCAGTACTTC. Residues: CASSLDYEQYF.

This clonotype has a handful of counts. CDR3 sequence (DNA): TGTGCCTGGAGTGTAAACTACGCCAGGGTGAGATTGTCTGGGGCCAACGTCCTGACTTTC. Residues: CAWSVNYARVRLSGANVLTF. The rearrangement joins TRBV30 to TRBJ2-6; D perhaps matches TRBD1 (5 bases). The ends were cut back, 0 bases at V and 1 base at J, with 22 bases in the middle. CDR3 size: 20 residues. The V gene's germline CDR1 is GTSNPN and CDR2 SVGIG (reference sequence).

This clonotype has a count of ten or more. CDR3 in DNA: TGTGCCAGTAGTATAGATCCCCTAGCGGGGGGGACCTACAATGAGCAGTTCTTC. This gives the protein CASSIDPLAGGTYNEQFF. The chain joins TRBV19 to TRBJ2-1, with 12 bases lining up with TRBD2. The CDR3 has 18 amino acids. CDR1 and CDR2 (germline): LNHDA, SQIVND (reference sequence). The J segment lost 2 bases and the V segment lost 0 bases, leaving 5 bases of the junction unmatched.

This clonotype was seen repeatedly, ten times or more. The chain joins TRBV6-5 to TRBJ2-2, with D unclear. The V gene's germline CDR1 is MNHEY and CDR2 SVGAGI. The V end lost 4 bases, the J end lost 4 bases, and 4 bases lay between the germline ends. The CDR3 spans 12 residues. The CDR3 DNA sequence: TGTGCCAGCAGTTTTCGCACCGGGGAGCTGTTTTTT. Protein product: CASSFRTGELFF.

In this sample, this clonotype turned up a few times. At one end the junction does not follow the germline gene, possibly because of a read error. The CDR3 spells CASSPGSLAKNIQYF. The CDR3, as DNA: TGTGCTAGCAGTCCGGGGAGTCTAGCCAAAAACATTCAGTACTTC. The V and J genes are TRBV6-5 and TRBJ2-4; possibly TRBD2 for D (5 bases). This CDR3 is built from 15 residues. Per germline, CDR1 MNHEY and CDR2 SVGAGI.

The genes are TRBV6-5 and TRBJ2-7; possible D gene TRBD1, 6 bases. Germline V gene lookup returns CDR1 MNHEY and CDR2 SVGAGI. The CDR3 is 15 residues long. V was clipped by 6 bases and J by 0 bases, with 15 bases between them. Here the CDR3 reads CASSRGTPDSYEQYF. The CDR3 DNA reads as TGTGCCAGCAGCCGAGGGACACCGGACTCCTACGAGCAGTACTTC.

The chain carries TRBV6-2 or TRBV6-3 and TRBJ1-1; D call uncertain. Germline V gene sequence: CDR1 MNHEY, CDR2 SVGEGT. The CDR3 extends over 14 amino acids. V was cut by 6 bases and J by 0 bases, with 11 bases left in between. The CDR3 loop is CASSISLLNTEAFF. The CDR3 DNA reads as TGTGCCAGCAGCATTAGTCTCTTGAACACTGAAGCTTTCTTT.

In DNA, the CDR3 is TGTGCCAGCAAATCAACTGTGTACACCGGGGAGCTGTTTTTT. Its translation is CASKSTVYTGELFF. J is TRBJ2-2 and V is TRBV7-2; D remains ambiguous. CDR3 length: 14 residues. In germline, CDR1 is SGHTA, CDR2 FQGNSA. V was shortened by 7 bases and J by 3 bases, with 12 bases between the two germline ends.